This TCR beta chain derives from a study of blood T cells in healthy people across ages. Findings and limits, study-wide: Estimated diversity across one million T cells was deemed an underestimate.

The CDR3 loop spans 13 amino acids. From germline, CDR1 is MGHRA and CDR2 YSYEKL. The second PCR ran roughly 6 to 11 cycles with a sample-barcoded 5' primer and J-beta primers. Every individual sample yielded 3 million or more paired-end reads (each containing CDR3). TCRdb passed the 5' RACE reads through MiXCR, listing each CDR3 protein once. The data show fewer than 900,000 distinct CDR3 sequences, more than 40% seen once. Each donor gave roughly 9.8 milliliters of peripheral blood. Note on this clonotype: No antigen is known for it.

This clonotype was sampled from a woman in her fifties or sixties in good health. The chain links TRBV4-1 to TRBJ2-1, with D maybe TRBD1 (6 bases). The J call is doubtful: the DNA matches TRBJ2-7 better. Sequenced input: blood. This CDR3 is CASSQNRANEQYF. In nucleotides, the CDR3 is TGCGCCAGCAGCCAGAACAGGGCCAACGAGCAGTACTTC.